This T cell receptor (beta chain) was recorded in a study of cytomegalovirus exposure and HLA in healthy donors listed by TCRdb under 2017. Regarding the study in general: According to a later analysis, the roughly 120 validation repertoires were produced on the same platform as the 666 repertoires of the first cohort. The aim of the study was to test whether cataloging public T cell receptors could identify signatures of past pathogen exposure. In addition to the first cohort of roughly 670 subjects, a separate validation cohort of 120 different subjects was used. High-throughput TCR immunosequencing, statistical association of individual TCRs with disease status, and machine learning were combined to predict cytomegalovirus infection status. Broad study findings and their caveats: Across donors, most TCR sequences were observed very rarely, whereas some public TCRs were present in many individuals. The authors suggested that the approach could potentially be extended to other disease states and immunological phenotypes. A later analysis lacked HLA typing for the validation cohort, so it scored co-occurrence in that cohort across all 110 or so repertoires. In the study, approximately 160 TCR beta chains were listed as associated with cytomegalovirus. Subsequent analysis determined that TCRs grouped into clusters in the first cohort also showed a tendency toward co-occurrence across the approximately 110 validation repertoires, and 90% to 95% of cluster scores exceeded 0. In vitro tests confirmed that three of the cytomegalovirus-associated TCR beta chains recognize cytomegalovirus antigens. The classifier was reported to diagnose cytomegalovirus status with high specificity and sensitivity in both the original and validation cohorts.

Details on this clone: This receptor's antigen is unknown. No quality values exist for individual bases; no much larger clone is one base distant.

The library was generated by the immunoSEQ multiplex PCR assay. Concerning the study's data processing: A statistical classification framework was built for diagnosing cytomegalovirus status from the catalog of TCR beta chain sequences. This is the immuneACCESS table as TCRdb keeps it, with only in-frame sequences that have V and J called. A part of the clones is gone; compared with another copy, unresolved V genes explain less than half, and the rest is unexplained. That table furnishes V, J and clone size, whereas the DNA furnished D and trimming. Across this sample there are approximately 300,000 clones, with roughly 87% seen only once. In total, the top ten clones hold approximately 1.1% of the sample. Separate from the approximately 690-subject first cohort, the validation cohort of 95 to 150 subjects was the group to which the donors belonged. What was sequenced was PBMCs. The TCR comes from a woman in her twenties or thirties in good health and CMV-seropositive.

In nucleotide form, the sequence is TGTGCCAGCAGCTTTACCCGAAGACAGGGATCTAACTATGGCTACACCTTC. It codes for CASSFTRRQGSNYGYTF. The rearranged segments are TRBV7-9 and TRBJ1-2, with 7 junctional bases fitting TRBD1. Inclusive of the bounding cysteine and phenylalanine, the CDR3 is 17 residues long. Only CDR3 DNA is held: 51 bases, read in frame from base 1. V trim: 3 bases; J trim: 0 bases; unmatched bases: 10. Looking up the germline V gene (reference sequence) yields CDR1 SEHNR and CDR2 FQNEAQ.